The present T cell receptor beta chain was sequenced within a study of control samples from healthy donors and cancer patients. Produced via immunoSEQ multiplex PCR; TCRdb's table is partial and in-frame only. The sample shows 190,000 or so clones, over 85% of them seen only once. The V and J ends lost 3 bases and 1 base respectively, with 12 bases between them. The CDR3 has 16 residues. Germline V gives CDR1 SGHTA, CDR2 FQGTGA. The chain couples TRBV7-3 to TRBJ2-2, with a weak D call TRBD1 (5 bases). The sequence came from a man younger than 35 in good health. The sample comprised blood. CDR3 DNA: TGTGCCAGCAGCTTTTGGGGCTCTCTGAACACCGGGGAGCTGTTTTTT. Protein product: CASSFWGSLNTGELFF.